This passage covers 14 T cell receptor beta chains from one sample sequenced in a study of OX40 agonist ivuxolimab in advanced cancers. Sequenced by immunoSEQ multiplex PCR; TCRdb stores in-frame clones only, minus some. The sample consists of some 43,000 clones, 88% of them appearing once. This specimen consisted of CD4+ or CD8+ T cells sorted from blood, obtained in a trial of the OX40 agonist ivuxolimab. The receptor set was obtained from an adult with an advanced solid tumor such as melanoma, head and neck, liver or kidney cancer.

This clone was observed a single time. V usage is TRBV11-2 and J usage is TRBJ2-1; 9 nucleotides agree with TRBD2. The CDR3 totals 16 residues. The V gene's germline CDR1 is SGHAT and CDR2 FQNNGV. J was trimmed by 0 bases and V by 3 bases; bases with no gene match: 3. CDR3 amino acids: CASSFLSGGSYNEQFF. CDR3 in DNA: TGTGCCAGCAGCTTTCTTAGCGGGGGCTCCTACAATGAGCAGTTCTTC.

The chain recombines TRBV9 with TRBJ2-6; weak D call: TRBD1 (6 bases). V was shortened by 5 bases and J by 1 base, with 10 bases between the two germline ends. This CDR3 has 15 residues. From germline, CDR1 is SGDLS and CDR2 YYNGEE. The DNA for the CDR3 is TGTGCCAGCAGTTCACAGGGATCTGGGGCCAACGTCCTGACTTTC. Protein product: CASSSQGSGANVLTF. The full variable domain, in which reference TRBV9 and TRBJ2-6 provide the parts outside the CDR3, is DSGVTQTPKHLITATGQRVTLRCSPRSGDLSVYWYQQSLDQGLQFLIQYYNGEERAKGNILERFSAQQFPDLHSELNLSSLELGDSALYFCASSSQGSGANVLTFGAGSRLTVL.

Concerning this clone itself: The junction departs from germline at one end; a sequencing error may be responsible. The J gene is TRBJ2-7, the V gene TRBV6-5, with 10 bases fitting TRBD1. The CDR3 sequence is 14 residues long. Germline values: CDR1 MNHEY, CDR2 SVGAGI. The CDR3 sequence: CASSPGQGSYEQCF. As DNA, the CDR3 is TGTGCCAGCAGTCCGGGACAGGGGTCCTACGAGCAGTGCTTC.

The V gene is TRBV7-6, the J gene TRBJ2-2; either TRBD1 or TRBD2 may supply D (5 bases each). The V end lost 6 bases, the J end lost 5 bases, and 10 bases lay between the germline ends. This CDR3 is 13 amino acids long. Germline CDR1 reads SGHVS; CDR2 reads FNYEAQ. The CDR3 region is CASRGPGTGELFF. As DNA, the CDR3 is TGTGCCAGCAGGGGACCGGGGACCGGGGAGCTGTTTTTT. Combining the CDR3 with reference TRBV7-6 and TRBJ2-2 gives the whole variable domain GAGVSQSPRYKVTKRGQDVALRCDPISGHVSLYWYRQALGQGPEFLTYFNYEAQQDKSGLPNDRFSAERPEGSISTLTIQRTEQRDSAMYRCASRGPGTGELFFGEGSRLTVL.

This chain links TRBV19 with TRBJ2-1; possible D gene TRBD2, 6 bases. Between the trimmed V and J ends, which lost 3 bases and 10 bases, there was a span of 25 bases. The CDR3 loop spans 17 amino acids. Germline CDR1 is LNHDA and CDR2 is SQIVND (reference sequence). The DNA of the CDR3 is TGTGCCAGTAGTATCCACCTTGGAGGGGCAGGGCAGCGGGAGCAGTTCTTC. It yields the protein CASSIHLGGAGQREQFF.

This clone occurred once. The chain couples TRBV5-1 to TRBJ2-5; D call uncertain. Trimming removed 0 bases at V and 8 bases at J, with 14 bases between. The CDR3 contains 14 residues. Germline V lookup: CDR1 SGHRS, CDR2 YFSETQ. The CDR3 nucleotides are TGCGCCAGCAGCTTGGTACAGTCAAGTAGCACCCAGTACTTC. Amino acids: CASSLVQSSSTQYF.

The CDR3 bases are TGTGCCAGCAGTTTCGGGGGCAATCAGCCCCAGCATTTT. It yields the protein CASSFGGNQPQHF. The V call is TRBV7-9, the J call TRBJ1-5; no firm D call. Germline assignment: CDR1 SEHNR and CDR2 FQNEAQ (reference sequence). V was shortened by 6 bases and J by 2 bases, with 8 bases between the two germline ends. There are 13 residues in the CDR3.

The rearrangement uses TRBV27 and TRBJ1-1; D is undetermined. Germline CDR1 is MNHEY and CDR2 is SMNVEV (reference sequence). Trimming took off 6 bases at V and 8 bases at J, with 19 bases between the two ends. This CDR3 comprises 14 residues. CDR3 in amino acids: CASSPQPLAREAFF. CDR3 coding DNA: TGTGCCAGCAGCCCCCAGCCCCTCGCCAGAGAAGCTTTCTTT.

V gene TRBV28 combines with J gene TRBJ2-1, with 10 bases that match TRBD2. CDR1 and CDR2 from the germline V gene are MDHEN and SYDVKM. The CDR3 loop spans 17 amino acids. V dropped 1 base and J dropped 4; count of bases not matched to a gene: 7. In DNA form, the CDR3 reads TGTGCCAGCAGTTTATACCCTAGCGGGGGACATTACAATGAGCAGTTCTTC. It encodes CASSLYPSGGHYNEQFF.

The V and J genes are TRBV4-2 and TRBJ1-4, with 9 bases fitting TRBD1. This CDR3 has 16 amino acids. Germline assignment: CDR1 LGHNA and CDR2 YNFKEQ. V lost 4 bases to trimming and J lost 6 bases; unmatched junction nucleotides: 9. CDR3 loop: CASSLGRDRVDEKLFF. The CDR3, as DNA: TGTGCCAGCAGCCTAGGCCGGGACAGGGTTGATGAAAAACTGTTTTTT.

The chain carries TRBV11-3 and TRBJ1-4, with D tentatively TRBD1 (6 bases). This CDR3 is 15 amino acids long. Germline lookup yields CDR1 SGHNT and CDR2 YENEEA. V shed 4 bases and J shed 0 bases, with 9 bases lying between them. The DNA of the CDR3 is TGTGCCAGCAGCTCAACAGGGACAACTAATGAAAAACTGTTTTTT. Residues: CASSSTGTTNEKLFF.

The chain is built from TRBV29-1 and TRBJ2-1; D possibly uses TRBD1 or TRBD2 (5 bases each). The CDR3 spans 13 residues. Germline V gene lookup returns CDR1 SQVTM and CDR2 ANQGSEA. Trimming stripped 8 bases from V and 5 bases from J, with 16 bases between. CDR3 amino acids: CSLLRGDHNEQFF. CDR3 DNA: TGCAGCCTCCTGAGAGGGGATCACAATGAGCAGTTCTTC.

The rearrangement joins TRBV2 to TRBJ2-7; 10 positions agree with TRBD2. Trimming took 6 bases from V and 1 from J; bases not matched to a gene: 6. The CDR3 has 15 amino acids. Looked up from germline, CDR1 is SNHLY and CDR2 is FYNNEI. As DNA, the CDR3 is TGTGCCAGCAGGGCGTCACTAGCGGGATCCTACGAGCAGTACTTC. It translates to CASRASLAGSYEQYF.

The V gene is TRBV20-1, the J gene TRBJ1-1; D unclear. The CDR3 has 11 amino acids. CDR1 and CDR2 (germline): DFQATT, SNEGSKA (reference sequence). V was cut by 6 bases and J by 8 bases, with 13 bases left in between. CDR3 loop: CSATSTREAFF. The CDR3 region has the DNA TGCAGTGCCACCTCGACCCGCGAAGCTTTCTTT.